The T cell receptor beta chain under discussion was sequenced for a study of technical replicates of blood from a handful of donors. The CDR3 runs 13 residues. Germline V gene lookup returns CDR1 LNHDA and CDR2 SQIVND (reference sequence). Trimming stripped 5 bases from V and 6 bases from J, with 13 bases between. Clones were read by immunoSEQ multiplex PCR, and TCRdb kept only the in-frame ones, dropping some. The sample lists nearly 80,000 clones, around nine tenths occurring once. This clone has only a few counts. The TCR originated in a human donor in good health. Sequencing was carried out using T cells isolated from PBMCs. The chain employs TRBV19 and TRBJ1-1, with D possibly being TRBD1 (6 bases). The CDR3: CASSGQSSSEAFF. Here the CDR3 DNA reads TGTGCCAGTAGTGGACAGTCTTCCTCTGAAGCTTTCTTT. Full variable domain (remainder filled in from reference TRBV19 and TRBJ1-1): DGGITQSPKYLFRKEGQNVTLSCEQNLNHDAMYWYRQDPGQGLRLIYYSQIVNDFQKGDIAEGYSVSREKKESFPLTVTSAQKNPTAFYLCASSGQSSSEAFFGQGTRLTVV.